The 23 T cell receptor beta chains in this list originate from one sample, sequenced in a study of T cells after posttransplantation cyclophosphamide. Generated by immunoSEQ multiplex PCR, the TCRdb table keeps only in-frame clones and is missing some. The table has under 75,000 clones, about 93% seen once. Material for sequencing was PBMCs. The receptors originated from a woman between 25 and 40 years old in good health and a related stem cell transplant donor.

The rearrangement uses TRBV7-9 and TRBJ2-7; D may be TRBD1 (5 bases). CDR1 and CDR2 from the germline V gene are SEHNR and FQNEAQ (reference sequence). Trimming took off 2 bases at V and 7 bases at J, with 18 bases between the two ends. This CDR3 contains 15 residues. CDR3 amino acids: CASSLTETAHGEQYF. The DNA of the CDR3 is TGTGCCAGCAGCTTAACGGAGACAGCGCATGGGGAGCAGTACTTC.

This clone was recorded a few times. The genes are TRBV2 and TRBJ2-3, with 11 bases fitting TRBD2. This CDR3 comprises 16 residues. V gave up 2 bases and J gave up 1 base; unmatched junction bases: 2. Germline CDR1 SNHLY, CDR2 FYNNEI. CDR3: CASSELAGGGTDTQYF. The CDR3 bases are TGTGCCAGCAGTGAACTAGCGGGGGGAGGCACAGATACGCAGTATTTT.

The gene calls are TRBV4-1 and TRBJ1-2; tentatively, D is TRBD1 (5 bases). The V end was cut by 1 base, the J end by 4 bases, with 19 bases between. The germline gives CDR1 MGHRA, CDR2 YSYEKL. CDR3 size: 17 residues. The chain's CDR3 is CASSQVVREKRGYGYTF. CDR3 nucleotides: TGCGCCAGCAGCCAAGTAGTCAGGGAGAAAAGAGGCTATGGCTACACCTTC.

This chain links TRBV7-2 with TRBJ2-7, with TRBD1 matching over 8 bases. The CDR3 totals 15 residues. Unmatched junction bases numbered 7, after V lost 3 bases and J lost 3 bases. The germline gives CDR1 SGHTA, CDR2 FQGNSA. The CDR3 sequence is CASSFLGQGDYEQYF. The CDR3 DNA reads as TGTGCCAGCAGCTTCTTAGGACAGGGTGACTACGAGCAGTACTTC.

The chain joins TRBV6-1 to TRBJ2-7; D is uncertain. The CDR3 covers 15 residues. The V end lost 1 base, the J end lost 3 bases, and 13 bases lay between the germline ends. Germline V lookup: CDR1 MNHNS, CDR2 SASEGT. CDR3 DNA: TGTGCCAGCAGTGAAGAGCCCAGTGGGCTCTACGAGCAGTACTTC. Translating gives CASSEEPSGLYEQYF.

CDR3 nucleotide sequence: TGTGCCAGCAGCTTAGATCCGGGATCGACCTCACCCCTCCACTTT. It translates to CASSLDPGSTSPLHF. The chain carries TRBV7-2 and TRBJ1-6, with D hard to call. Germline values: CDR1 SGHTA, CDR2 FQGNSA. The CDR3 totals 15 residues. Trimming took off 1 base at V and 10 bases at J, with 14 bases between the two ends. Variable domain in full (rest from reference TRBV7-2 and TRBJ1-6): GAGVSQSPSNKVTEKGKDVELRCDPISGHTALYWYRQSLGQGLEFLIYFQGNSAPDKSGLPSDRFSAERTGGSVSTLTIQRTQQEDSAVYLCASSLDPGSTSPLHFGNGTRLTVT.

This chain uses TRBV19 with TRBJ2-7; perhaps TRBD1 as D (6 bases). CDR1 LNHDA and CDR2 SQIVND come from the germline V gene (reference sequence). The CDR3 is 17 amino acids. The V gene lost 1 base and the J gene lost 2 bases, with 18 bases spanning the gap. The CDR3 here is CASSIAALAGDAYEQYF. CDR3 DNA sequence: TGTGCCAGTAGTATAGCTGCATTGGCAGGGGACGCCTACGAGCAGTACTTC. Full variable domain (rest looked up from reference TRBV19 and TRBJ2-7): DGGITQSPKYLFRKEGQNVTLSCEQNLNHDAMYWYRQDPGQGLRLIYYSQIVNDFQKGDIAEGYSVSREKKESFPLTVTSAQKNPTAFYLCASSIAALAGDAYEQYFGPGTRLTVT.

The chain couples TRBV19 to TRBJ1-5; D is possibly TRBD1 (6 bases). The ends were cut back, 2 bases at V and 3 bases at J, with 14 bases in the middle. This CDR3 contains 16 residues. CDR1 is LNHDA, CDR2 SQIVND, per germline (reference sequence). The CDR3 protein is CASSIHGGADNQPQHF. The CDR3 DNA reads TGTGCCAGTAGTATACATGGGGGGGCCGACAATCAGCCCCAGCATTTT.

The genes are TRBV5-1 and TRBJ2-5; D remains unclear. The CDR3 spans 16 residues. Trimming removed 5 bases from V and 4 bases from J, with 21 bases in between. Per germline, CDR1 SGHRS and CDR2 YFSETQ. The CDR3 DNA is TGCGCCAGCAGGTCCGGCCCGGCCGGCCAGAGAGAGACCCAGTACTTC. This codes for CASRSGPAGQRETQYF.

This clone appeared a single time. The chain employs TRBV4-1 and TRBJ2-3; D could derive from TRBD1 or TRBD2 (5 bases each). The V and J ends lost 2 bases and 0 bases respectively, with 15 bases between them. The CDR3 has 17 amino acids. Germline-derived CDR1 and CDR2 are MGHRA and YSYEKL. In nucleotides, the CDR3 is TGCGCCAGCAGCCAAAAGGCGCTGGGGGAGAGCACAGATACGCAGTATTTT. Translation: CASSQKALGESTDTQYF.

This chain joins TRBV19 and TRBJ2-3; D gene unclear. Germline V lookup: CDR1 LNHDA, CDR2 SQIVND (reference sequence). The CDR3 extends over 13 amino acids. Between the trimmed V and J ends, which lost 6 bases and 3 bases, there was a span of 10 bases. The CDR3 is CASRIAATDTQYF. DNA for the CDR3: TGTGCCAGTAGAATCGCGGCGACAGATACGCAGTATTTT. Full variable domain (outside the CDR3, taken from reference TRBV19 and TRBJ2-3): DGGITQSPKYLFRKEGQNVTLSCEQNLNHDAMYWYRQDPGQGLRLIYYSQIVNDFQKGDIAEGYSVSREKKESFPLTVTSAQKNPTAFYLCASRIAATDTQYFGPGTRLTVL.

This chain links TRBV19 with TRBJ1-1; D is possibly TRBD1 (5 bases). The CDR3 sequence is 18 residues long. V lost 5 bases, J lost 0 bases, and 22 bases lay in between. Germline loops: CDR1 LNHDA, CDR2 SQIVND (reference sequence). The CDR3 spells CASSPPAFRAAVNTEAFF. The CDR3 region has the DNA TGTGCCAGTAGTCCCCCGGCTTTCAGGGCAGCAGTGAACACTGAAGCTTTCTTT.

The chain has TRBV11-2 and TRBJ1-5; D is unclear. Deletions cut 0 bases from V and 4 bases from J, with 4 bases between. Germline loops: CDR1 SGHAT, CDR2 FQNNGV. This CDR3 comprises 13 residues. This CDR3 reads CASSLERNQPQHF. CDR3 DNA: TGTGCCAGCAGCTTAGAACGGAATCAGCCCCAGCATTTT.

The chain uses TRBV4-1 and TRBJ2-7, with D possibly TRBD1 on 6 matching bases. Germline V lookup: CDR1 MGHRA, CDR2 YSYEKL. With 3 bases removed from V and 1 base from J, the gap between germline ends came to 13 bases. The CDR3 is 15 amino acids. As DNA, the CDR3 is TGCGCCAGCAGCCAGAGGACAGTGGGATCCTACGAGCAGTACTTC. Encoded protein: CASSQRTVGSYEQYF.

The CDR3 DNA follows: TGTGCCAGTAACATTGGGGGCCTGACGGCCACCGGGGAGCTGTTTTTT. This codes for CASNIGGLTATGELFF. The rearrangement joins TRBV19 to TRBJ2-2, with D maybe TRBD1 (6 bases). Germline CDR1 reads LNHDA; CDR2 reads SQIVND (reference sequence). This CDR3 has 16 residues. V was trimmed by 7 bases and J by 4 bases, leaving 19 bases between them.

The chain combines TRBV5-5 with TRBJ1-3; 9 bases match TRBD1. This CDR3 comprises 16 residues. Per the germline V gene, CDR1 is SGHKS and CDR2 is YYEKEE (reference sequence). V lost 0 bases to trimming and J lost 4 bases; unmatched junction nucleotides: 5. The CDR3 region has the DNA TGTGCCAGCAGCTTGGAAACCGGGACAGGGGGAAACACCATATATTTT. Its protein product is CASSLETGTGGNTIYF.

The sample holds one count of this clone. The genes are TRBV29-1 and TRBJ2-3; TRBD2 matches at 7 bases. Germline CDR1 and CDR2: SQVTM and ANQGSEA. V trimming: 7 bases; J trimming: 2 bases; junction bases outside the gene matches: 6. The CDR3 runs 13 residues. CDR3 DNA sequence: TGCAGCGCGCCCGGGGGGAACACAGATACGCAGTATTTT. It yields the protein CSAPGGNTDTQYF.

The rearrangement uses TRBV18 and TRBJ1-2; 12 bases match TRBD1. The CDR3 consists of 17 residues. Germline V gene data show CDR1 as KGHSH and CDR2 as LQKENI. The V segment lost 4 bases and the J segment 7 bases; nucleotides outside the gene matches: 13. CDR3 sequence (DNA): TGTGCCAGCTCACTTCGACGGGACAGGGGGCGTGAGAGTGGCTACACCTTC. This codes for CASSLRRDRGRESGYTF.

The rearrangement links TRBV4-2 to TRBJ2-7; D remains ambiguous. This CDR3 comprises 13 residues. Trimming shortened V by 1 base and J by 0 bases, and 4 bases separated the two germline ends. The germline V gene has CDR1 LGHNA and CDR2 YNFKEQ. The CDR3 nucleotides read TGTGCCAGCAGCCAAGGGACCTCCTACGAGCAGTACTTC. Residues: CASSQGTSYEQYF.

The chain recombines TRBV5-4 with TRBJ2-5; 7 nucleotides align to TRBD1. Germline-derived CDR1 and CDR2 are SGHNT and YYREEE (reference sequence). The CDR3 extends over 14 amino acids. Germline trimming cut 4 bases from V and 4 bases from J; bases unmatched to any gene: 7. The chain's CDR3 is CASSKQGWGETQYF. The CDR3 DNA sequence: TGTGCCAGCAGCAAACAGGGGTGGGGAGAGACCCAGTACTTC.

The chain has TRBV5-6 and TRBJ2-5; 13 bases match TRBD2. V shed 2 bases, J shed 3 bases, and the junction held 1 base outside the gene matches. Per the germline V gene, CDR1 is SGHDT and CDR2 is YYEEEE. The CDR3 is 15 amino acids. For the CDR3, the DNA is TGTGCCAGCAGCTTAGGGACTAGCGGGGAAGAGACCCAGTACTTC. Translated: CASSLGTSGEETQYF.

The V and J genes are TRBV6-4 and TRBJ1-5; TRBD1 is a possible D gene (6 bases). The CDR3 is 16 amino acids. Germline CDR1 is MRHNA and CDR2 is SNTAGT. The V gene lost 2 bases and the J gene lost 6 bases, with 17 bases spanning the gap. The CDR3 DNA is TGTGCCAGCAGTGACGAGGACAGAGAGCCGGGTCAGCCCCAGCATTTT. This translates into CASSDEDREPGQPQHF.

V gene TRBV18 combines with J gene TRBJ2-1; TRBD2 matches at 12 bases. V was pared by 8 bases and J by 8 bases, with 13 bases of the junction left unmatched. This CDR3 region has 16 residues. The germline V gene encodes CDR1 KGHSH and CDR2 LQKENI. CDR3 region: CASAPETSGGSDEQFF. In DNA form, the CDR3 reads TGTGCCAGCGCCCCTGAAACTAGCGGGGGGTCCGATGAGCAGTTCTTC. Combining the CDR3 with reference TRBV18 and TRBJ2-1 gives the whole variable domain NAGVMQNPRHLVRRRGQEARLRCSPMKGHSHVYWYRQLPEEGLKFMVYLQKENIIDESGMPKERFSAEFPKEGPSILRIQQVVRGDSAAYFCASAPETSGGSDEQFFGPGTRLTVL.